Below, 13 T cell receptor beta chains from the same sample are listed, as sequenced in a study of blood T cell repertoires in COVID-19. The data were produced by immunoSEQ multiplex PCR, yet TCRdb's version contains in-frame clones alone and is incomplete. The data hold 150,000 to 200,000 clones, with around four fifths observed a single time. Sequenced input: peripheral blood. The receptor source for this set is a woman aged 80 or older with COVID-19, enrolled during active disease.

The chain carries TRBV5-1 and TRBJ2-1, with D maybe TRBD1 (6 bases). The CDR3 loop spans 13 amino acids. From germline, CDR1 is SGHRS and CDR2 YFSETQ. V shed 1 base and J shed 6 bases, with 8 bases lying between them. CDR3 loop: CASSLQGGNEQFF. The CDR3 nucleotides are TGCGCCAGCAGCTTGCAAGGGGGCAATGAGCAGTTCTTC.

This chain joins TRBV4-1 and TRBJ1-4, with 11 bases identical to TRBD1. CDR1 is MGHRA and CDR2 is YSYEKL in the germline V gene. This CDR3 comprises 16 residues. V lost 2 bases to trimming and J lost 14 bases; unmatched junction nucleotides: 13. The CDR3 coding sequence is TGCGCCAGCAGCCAAAGAACCGGGACAGGGGGACGGACGCTGTTTTTT. Translated: CASSQRTGTGGRTLFF.

The rearrangement joins TRBV9 to TRBJ2-1; D gene unclear. The CDR3 totals 15 residues. V lost 0 bases to trimming and J lost 1 base, with 8 bases between them. Germline lookup yields CDR1 SGDLS and CDR2 YYNGEE. CDR3 in amino acids: CASSVVPDSYNEQFF. The CDR3 DNA follows: TGTGCCAGCAGCGTAGTCCCAGATTCCTACAATGAGCAGTTCTTC.

This clone was recorded a few times. The rearrangement joins TRBV21-1 to TRBJ1-5; the table's TRBD1 call for D was not verified on the DNA. TRBV21-1 is shown as a pseudogene. The CDR3 totals 12 residues. CDR3 region: CASRGAWQPQHF. In nucleotides, the CDR3 is TGTGCCAGCAGGGGGGCCTGGCAGCCCCAGCATTTT.

In this sample, this clone turned up once. The J gene is TRBJ2-7, the V gene TRBV20-1, with TRBD1 matching 10 bases. The CDR3 sequence is 14 residues long. In germline, CDR1 is DFQATT, CDR2 SNEGSKA (reference sequence). The ends lost 6 bases at V and 5 bases at J; junction bases unmatched: 10. The CDR3 reads CSASPTGGWHEQYF. The CDR3, as DNA: TGCAGTGCCAGTCCGACAGGGGGCTGGCACGAGCAGTACTTC.

V gene TRBV3-1 (or the pseudogene TRBV3-2) combines with J gene TRBJ1-6; TRBD1 aligns across 7 bases. CDR1 and CDR2 from the germline V gene are LGHDT and YNNKEL (reference sequence). CDR3 size: 17 residues. After removal of 1 base from V and 7 bases from J, the junction contained 10 bases not matched to a gene. CDR3: CASSQGPGTALNSPLHF. The CDR3 coding sequence is TGTGCCAGCAGCCAAGGCCCCGGGACAGCCCTCAATTCACCCCTCCACTTT.

The chain uses TRBV9 and TRBJ1-4; no reliable D call. The CDR3 covers 17 residues. Germline CDR1 SGDLS, CDR2 YYNGEE. Trimming stripped 3 bases from V and 5 bases from J, with 20 bases between. The CDR3 DNA follows: TGTGCCAGCAGCGCCCCCCCGACACCGACCAAAAATGAAAAACTGTTTTTT. It codes for CASSAPPTPTKNEKLFF.

With regard to this clone: One end of the junction fails to match germline, which may point to a read error. CDR3 region: CASSASGVPSDTQYF. CDR3 DNA sequence: TGCGCCAGCAGTGCTAGCGGGGTCCCTTCAGACACGCAGTATTTT. The chain has TRBV5-1 and TRBJ2-3, with 9 nucleotides matching TRBD2. This CDR3 spans 15 amino acids. Germline V lookup: CDR1 SGHRS, CDR2 YFSETQ.

This clone was picked up one time. The chain recombines TRBV6-1 with TRBJ1-4; 7 bases match TRBD1. Germline V gene lookup returns CDR1 MNHNS and CDR2 SASEGT. J was trimmed by 8 bases and V by 1 base; bases with no gene match: 7. The CDR3 spans 15 residues. CDR3 amino acids: CASSEDRGLSEKLFF. The CDR3 DNA reads as TGTGCCAGCAGTGAAGACAGGGGCTTGAGCGAAAAACTGTTTTTT.

This CDR3 reads CAISETREPQHF. The CDR3 DNA sequence: TGTGCCATCAGTGAGACGCGAGAGCCCCAGCATTTT. V usage is TRBV10-3 and J usage is TRBJ1-5; D uncertain. The CDR3 totals 12 residues. Trimming cost V 2 bases and J 8 bases, with 7 bases left between them. In germline, CDR1 is ENHRY, CDR2 SYGVKD.

This chain connects TRBV5-1 to TRBJ1-2; D might be TRBD1 (6 bases). This CDR3 spans 14 amino acids. The germline V gene encodes CDR1 SGHRS and CDR2 YFSETQ. The V gene lost 4 bases and the J gene lost 8 bases, with 18 bases spanning the gap. The CDR3 DNA reads as TGCGCCAGCAGCCCCGACAGGACCGAGAGAGGCTACACCTTC. As protein: CASSPDRTERGYTF.

The chain carries TRBV4-1 and TRBJ1-2; 12 bases agree with TRBD1. V was pared by 3 bases and J by 8 bases, with 10 bases of the junction left unmatched. This CDR3 region has 16 residues. Looked up from germline, CDR1 is MGHRA and CDR2 is YSYEKL. CDR3 sequence: CASSQAMGQGARGYTF. In DNA, the CDR3 is TGCGCCAGCAGCCAGGCCATGGGACAGGGGGCGAGAGGCTACACCTTC.

This rearrangement joins TRBV15 to TRBJ2-1; 8 bases are a match to TRBD2. J lost 4 bases, V lost 1 base, and 3 bases had no gene match. Germline V CDR1 and CDR2: LNHNV, YYDKDF (reference sequence). CDR3 length: 15 residues. The DNA of the CDR3 is TGTGCCACCAGCAGAGTCGGGAGGGGTTACAATGAGCAGTTCTTC. Amino acids: CATSRVGRGYNEQFF.